This T cell receptor beta chain was captured in a study of radiotherapy plus CTLA-4 blockade in lung cancer. In the study overall: Objective responses were seen in more than 15% of patients, disease control in about 30%.

Only one count was recorded for this clone. Chemo-refractory metastatic non-small-cell lung cancer patients were treated with focal radiation plus CTLA-4 blockade with ipilimumab. Repertoires were generated with immunoSEQ multiplex PCR, while TCRdb's copy carries only in-frame clones and drops some. The sample includes tens of thousands of clones, 80% to 90% of them seen just once. With 4 bases clipped from V and 5 bases from J, the junction kept 10 bases outside the gene matches. This CDR3 is built from 17 residues. CDR1 is MDHEN and CDR2 is SYDVKM in the germline V gene. This clonotype originated in a human donor with non-small cell lung cancer whose response to radiotherapy plus ipilimumab could not be evaluated. The chain combines TRBV28 with TRBJ2-3; 12 nucleotides agree with TRBD2. The material was peripheral blood, obtained from a patient treated with radiotherapy plus ipilimumab. The CDR3 is CASSSFRLAGDVDTQYF. CDR3 DNA sequence: TGTGCCAGCAGTTCCTTCCGACTAGCGGGAGATGTAGATACGCAGTATTTT.